This is a list of T cell receptor beta chains from one sample in a study of T cells in Graves' hyperthyroidism and ophthalmopathy. Each CDR3 protein gets one entry after TCRdb re-called the multiplex PCR reads with MiXCR. The sample comprises some 720,000 distinct CDR3 sequences, roughly 15% of which are singletons, and under 8.5% rests with the top ten. The sequenced material came from blood. These receptors were collected from a man aged 18 to 29 with Graves' hyperthyroidism. Each CDR3 is given with its conserved first and last residue. D genes are given only for firm matches. The listing skips clone size in some rows; elsewhere it reads once, few, many or a size class.

abundance: -
d_gene: -
v_gene: TRBV5-1
j_gene: TRBJ1-1
CDR3aa: CASSFRGGLNTEAFF
CDR3nt: TGCGCCAGCAGCTTCCGGGGAGGGCTCAACACTGAAGCTTTCTTT

abundance: many
d_gene: -
v_gene: TRBV30
j_gene: TRBJ1-2
CDR3aa: CASTPRLANYGYTF
CDR3nt: TGTGCCTCTACACCTCGGTTAGCTAACTATGGCTACACCTTC

abundance: -
d_gene: -
v_gene: TRBV29-1
j_gene: TRBJ1-4
CDR3aa: CSVQEVLNEKLFF
CDR3nt: TGCAGCGTTCAGGAAGTACTTAATGAAAAACTGTTTTTT

abundance: -
d_gene: TRBD1
v_gene: TRBV7-2
j_gene: TRBJ1-5
CDR3aa: CASSLEQGAQPQHF
CDR3nt: TGTGCCAGCAGCTTAGAACAGGGGGCCCAGCCCCAGCATTTT

abundance: -
d_gene: -
v_gene: TRBV11-1
j_gene: TRBJ2-5
CDR3aa: CASSFTGNGETQYF
CDR3nt: TGTGCCAGCAGCTTTACCGGGAACGGGGAGACCCAGTACTTC

abundance: -
d_gene: -
v_gene: TRBV10-3
j_gene: TRBJ2-3
CDR3aa: CAIGHTQYF
CDR3nt: TGTGCCATCGGTCATACGCAGTATTTT

abundance: few
d_gene: TRBD1
v_gene: TRBV5-5
j_gene: TRBJ2-5
CDR3aa: CASSSDRTRETQYF
CDR3nt: TGTGCCAGCAGCTCGGACAGGACGAGGGAGACCCAGTACTTC

abundance: few
d_gene: -
v_gene: TRBV5-6
j_gene: TRBJ1-2
CDR3aa: CASSLAGASYGYTF
CDR3nt: TGTGCCAGCAGCTTGGCCGGGGCAAGCTATGGCTACACCTTC

abundance: many
d_gene: -
v_gene: TRBV28
j_gene: TRBJ2-5
CDR3aa: CASSLYGPLETQYF
CDR3nt: TGTGCCAGCAGTTTATATGGGCCGTTAGAGACCCAGTACTTC

abundance: few
d_gene: -
v_gene: TRBV20-1
j_gene: TRBJ2-7
CDR3aa: CSAEGGDNSYEQYF
CDR3nt: TGCAGTGCTGAAGGGGGGGACAACTCCTACGAGCAGTACTTC

abundance: many
d_gene: TRBD1
v_gene: TRBV12-3/TRBV12-4
j_gene: TRBJ2-4
CDR3aa: CASSLALRDRRKNIQYF
CDR3nt: TGTGCCAGCAGTTTAGCGCTGCGGGACAGGCGCAAAAACATTCAGTACTTC

abundance: many
d_gene: -
v_gene: TRBV11-2
j_gene: TRBJ2-1
CDR3aa: CASSLPPGGDPNEQFF
CDR3nt: TGTGCCAGCAGCTTACCCCCCGGCGGGGACCCCAATGAGCAGTTCTTC

abundance: -
d_gene: TRBD2
v_gene: TRBV28
j_gene: TRBJ2-4
CDR3aa: CASSPGLATFLAKNIQYF
CDR3nt: TGTGCCAGCAGCCCGGGACTAGCGACCTTCTTAGCCAAAAACATTCAGTACTTC

abundance: many
d_gene: -
v_gene: TRBV11-2
j_gene: TRBJ1-1
CDR3aa: CASSLDLFATYDTEAFF
CDR3nt: TGTGCCAGCAGCTTAGATCTTTTTGCGACCTATGACACTGAAGCTTTCTTT

abundance: few
d_gene: -
v_gene: TRBV12-3/TRBV12-4
j_gene: TRBJ1-4
CDR3aa: CASNPQGAFGKLFF
CDR3nt: TGTGCCAGCAACCCACAGGGAGCGTTTGGGAAACTGTTTTTT

abundance: few
d_gene: TRBD1
v_gene: TRBV6-1
j_gene: TRBJ1-5
CDR3aa: CASSGSRRTGEFYQPQHF
CDR3nt: TGTGCCAGCAGTGGCTCTCGGCGGACAGGGGAATTCTATCAGCCCCAGCATTTT

abundance: few
d_gene: -
v_gene: TRBV18
j_gene: TRBJ1-4
CDR3aa: CASSPERDEKLFF
CDR3nt: TGTGCCAGCTCACCGGAAAGGGATGAAAAACTGTTTTTT

abundance: -
d_gene: -
v_gene: TRBV29-1
j_gene: TRBJ2-7
CDR3aa: CSVPLPGSYEQYF
CDR3nt: TGCAGCGTTCCCCTCCCGGGCTCCTACGAGCAGTACTTC

abundance: many
d_gene: -
v_gene: TRBV7-2
j_gene: TRBJ2-3
CDR3aa: CASSSAFRGDTQYF
CDR3nt: TGTGCCAGCAGCTCAGCCTTCCGGGGAGATACGCAGTATTTT

abundance: many
d_gene: TRBD1
v_gene: TRBV10-3
j_gene: TRBJ2-7
CDR3aa: CAISGQGSYEQYF
CDR3nt: TGTGCCATCAGCGGACAGGGGTCCTACGAGCAGTACTTC

abundance: many
d_gene: TRBD1
v_gene: TRBV6-2/TRBV6-3
j_gene: TRBJ1-5
CDR3aa: CASSYRGQEFSNQPQHF
CDR3nt: TGTGCCAGCAGTTACCGGGGACAGGAGTTTAGCAATCAGCCCCAGCATTTT

abundance: few
d_gene: -
v_gene: TRBV5-4
j_gene: TRBJ1-1
CDR3aa: CASSASQGDGTEAFF
CDR3nt: TGTGCCAGCAGCGCGTCACAGGGCGACGGCACTGAAGCTTTCTTT

abundance: few
d_gene: TRBD2
v_gene: TRBV6-1
j_gene: TRBJ2-7
CDR3aa: CASSDRGLAGSYEQYF
CDR3nt: TGTGCCAGCAGTGATAGAGGACTAGCGGGCTCCTACGAGCAGTACTTC

abundance: many
d_gene: TRBD1
v_gene: TRBV18
j_gene: TRBJ2-7
CDR3aa: CASSPDRGFLTYEQYF
CDR3nt: TGTGCCAGCTCACCAGACAGGGGATTCCTGACCTACGAGCAGTACTTC

abundance: -
d_gene: -
v_gene: TRBV12-3/TRBV12-4
j_gene: TRBJ2-7
CDR3aa: CASSGNSGNYEQYF
CDR3nt: TGTGCCAGCAGCGGTAATAGCGGTAACTACGAGCAGTACTTC

abundance: -
d_gene: -
v_gene: TRBV29-1
j_gene: TRBJ2-3
CDR3aa: CSVNRDSTDTQYF
CDR3nt: TGCAGCGTTAACCGGGACAGCACAGATACGCAGTATTTT

abundance: many
d_gene: TRBD2
v_gene: TRBV10-3
j_gene: TRBJ2-7
CDR3aa: CATARGREGYEQYF
CDR3nt: TGTGCCACCGCCCGAGGCAGGGAGGGTTACGAGCAGTACTTC

abundance: many
d_gene: -
v_gene: TRBV2
j_gene: TRBJ2-7
CDR3aa: CASKEDEQYF
CDR3nt: TGTGCCAGCAAAGAGGACGAGCAGTACTTC

abundance: -
d_gene: -
v_gene: TRBV30
j_gene: TRBJ2-7
CDR3aa: CAWKGQGIYEQYF
CDR3nt: TGTGCCTGGAAGGGGCAGGGGATATACGAGCAGTACTTC

abundance: few
d_gene: TRBD1
v_gene: TRBV7-2
j_gene: TRBJ1-4
CDR3aa: CASSGQGGEKLFF
CDR3nt: TGTGCCAGCAGCGGACAGGGGGGTGAAAAACTGTTTTTT

abundance: few
d_gene: -
v_gene: TRBV11-3
j_gene: TRBJ2-7
CDR3aa: CASTPGQFYEQYF
CDR3nt: TGTGCCAGCACCCCCGGGCAGTTCTACGAGCAGTACTTC

abundance: -
d_gene: -
v_gene: TRBV29-1
j_gene: TRBJ2-5
CDR3aa: CSAPDFEETQYF
CDR3nt: TGCAGCGCCCCCGACTTCGAAGAGACCCAGTACTTC

abundance: once
d_gene: TRBD2
v_gene: TRBV19
j_gene: TRBJ2-1
CDR3aa: CASRRTSGSSYNEQFF
CDR3nt: TGTGCCAGTAGGCGGACTAGCGGGAGTAGTTACAATGAGCAGTTCTTC

abundance: few
d_gene: -
v_gene: TRBV9
j_gene: TRBJ2-3
CDR3aa: CASSPQTGGTSTDTQYF
CDR3nt: TGTGCCAGCAGCCCTCAGACGGGCGGGACTAGCACAGATACGCAGTATTTT

abundance: -
d_gene: -
v_gene: TRBV27
j_gene: TRBJ2-7
CDR3aa: CASSFYSSSYEQYF
CDR3nt: TGTGCCAGCAGTTTCTACTCCAGCTCCTACGAGCAGTACTTC

abundance: many
d_gene: TRBD2
v_gene: TRBV20-1
j_gene: TRBJ2-7
CDR3aa: CSARGSGTSGYEQYF
CDR3nt: TGCAGTGCTAGAGGGTCCGGGACTAGCGGCTACGAGCAGTACTTC

abundance: -
d_gene: -
v_gene: TRBV19
j_gene: TRBJ1-2
CDR3aa: CASSIALEGYTF
CDR3nt: TGTGCCAGTAGTATTGCCCTCGAGGGCTACACCTTC

abundance: many
d_gene: TRBD1
v_gene: TRBV7-9
j_gene: TRBJ2-1
CDR3aa: CASSRPGTERNEQFF
CDR3nt: TGTGCCAGCAGCCGCCCCGGGACAGAGCGTAATGAGCAGTTCTTC

abundance: -
d_gene: -
v_gene: TRBV3-2
j_gene: TRBJ1-1
CDR3aa: CASSQSVRGVAFF
CDR3nt: TGTGCCAGCAGCCAAAGCGTTCGAGGGGTTGCTTTCTTT

abundance: -
d_gene: TRBD1
v_gene: TRBV12-3/TRBV12-4
j_gene: TRBJ2-7
CDR3aa: CASTQTGAKDEQYF
CDR3nt: TGTGCCAGCACCCAGACAGGGGCCAAAGACGAGCAGTACTTC

abundance: few
d_gene: TRBD1
v_gene: TRBV6-2/TRBV6-3
j_gene: TRBJ2-2
CDR3aa: CASSPGQVPGELFF
CDR3nt: TGTGCCAGCAGTCCGGGACAGGTGCCCGGGGAGCTGTTTTTT

abundance: -
d_gene: -
v_gene: TRBV2
j_gene: TRBJ1-6
CDR3aa: CASTGTGAGVGSPLHF
CDR3nt: TGTGCCAGCACAGGGACGGGGGCCGGGGTAGGTTCACCCCTCCACTTT

abundance: -
d_gene: -
v_gene: TRBV5-1
j_gene: TRBJ2-4
CDR3aa: CASSSLGGPKNIQYF
CDR3nt: TGCGCCAGCAGCTCCCTTGGGGGGCCCAAAAACATTCAGTACTTC

abundance: few
d_gene: TRBD2
v_gene: TRBV2
j_gene: TRBJ2-1
CDR3aa: CASSEPSGGLHNEQFF
CDR3nt: TGTGCCAGCAGTGAACCTAGCGGGGGGTTACACAATGAGCAGTTCTTC

abundance: -
d_gene: TRBD2
v_gene: TRBV7-9
j_gene: TRBJ2-6
CDR3aa: CARSDAGTSGTIRSGANVLTF
CDR3nt: TGTGCCAGGAGCGATGCCGGGACTAGCGGGACGATACGATCTGGGGCCAACGTCCTGACTTTC

abundance: few
d_gene: TRBD1
v_gene: TRBV24-1
j_gene: TRBJ1-4
CDR3aa: CATSAGQPYEKLFF
CDR3nt: TGTGCCACCAGTGCGGGACAGCCTTACGAAAAACTGTTTTTT

abundance: few
d_gene: -
v_gene: TRBV27
j_gene: TRBJ1-5
CDR3aa: CASSLSGPHGQPQHF
CDR3nt: TGTGCCAGCAGTTTATCGGGTCCGCATGGACAGCCCCAGCATTTT

abundance: -
d_gene: -
v_gene: TRBV18
j_gene: TRBJ2-7
CDR3aa: CASSPAGVVGGTYEQYF
CDR3nt: TGTGCCAGCTCCCCTGCAGGGGTAGTGGGAGGAACCTACGAGCAGTACTTC

abundance: many
d_gene: -
v_gene: TRBV10-2
j_gene: TRBJ2-1
CDR3aa: CASSENYPEEGEQFF
CDR3nt: TGCGCCAGCAGTGAGAACTACCCTGAGGAAGGAGAGCAGTTCTTC

abundance: many
d_gene: -
v_gene: TRBV7-9
j_gene: TRBJ2-1
CDR3aa: CASSLLSSSYNEQFF
CDR3nt: TGTGCCAGCAGCTTGTTGAGTAGCTCCTACAATGAGCAGTTCTTC

abundance: -
d_gene: -
v_gene: TRBV29-1
j_gene: TRBJ1-4
CDR3aa: CSVEKVNNEKLFF
CDR3nt: TGCAGCGTTGAAAAGGTTAACAATGAAAAACTGTTTTTT

abundance: few
d_gene: TRBD2
v_gene: TRBV19
j_gene: TRBJ2-3
CDR3aa: CASSIRPPGLAEGDTQYF
CDR3nt: TGTGCCAGTAGTATTCGACCTCCGGGACTAGCGGAGGGGGATACGCAGTATTTT

abundance: many
d_gene: TRBD1
v_gene: TRBV27
j_gene: TRBJ2-5
CDR3aa: CASGPGTGKETQYF
CDR3nt: TGTGCCAGTGGACCCGGGACAGGGAAAGAGACCCAGTACTTC

abundance: many
d_gene: TRBD2
v_gene: TRBV18
j_gene: TRBJ2-1
CDR3aa: CASSPPLATYNEQFF
CDR3nt: TGTGCCAGCTCACCACCACTAGCGACTTACAATGAGCAGTTCTTC

abundance: many
d_gene: -
v_gene: TRBV2
j_gene: TRBJ1-1
CDR3aa: CASSGQGNTEAFF
CDR3nt: TGTGCCAGCAGTGGTCAGGGGAACACTGAAGCTTTCTTT

abundance: few
d_gene: TRBD2
v_gene: TRBV10-3
j_gene: TRBJ2-1
CDR3aa: CAISELALEQFF
CDR3nt: TGTGCCATCAGTGAACTAGCGCTTGAGCAGTTCTTC

abundance: few
d_gene: -
v_gene: TRBV12-3/TRBV12-4
j_gene: TRBJ2-2
CDR3aa: CASSLSGTLFF
CDR3nt: TGTGCCAGCAGTTTATCGGGGACGTTGTTTTTT

abundance: many
d_gene: -
v_gene: TRBV28
j_gene: TRBJ1-4
CDR3aa: CASSLGGKLFF
CDR3nt: TGTGCCAGCAGTTTGGGGGGGAAACTGTTTTTT

abundance: -
d_gene: TRBD2
v_gene: TRBV28
j_gene: TRBJ2-7
CDR3aa: CATLAGVMLAYEQYF
CDR3nt: TGTGCCACCCTAGCGGGAGTCATGCTTGCCTACGAGCAGTACTTC

abundance: few
d_gene: TRBD2
v_gene: TRBV7-2
j_gene: TRBJ2-7
CDR3aa: CASRRIAGAGEQYF
CDR3nt: TGTGCCAGCAGACGAATAGCGGGAGCAGGTGAGCAGTACTTC